These 22 T cell receptor beta chains were sequenced from one sample in a study of beta chain features in type 1 diabetes. Expressed TCRB transcripts were sequenced because the entire RNA isolate underwent reverse transcription. TCRdb's table, derived via immunoSEQ multiplex PCR, lists solely in-frame clones and lacks some. The sample gives 200,000 to 300,000 clones, roughly 14% of which show up once; 0.019% is in the top ten. Study-level points and caveats: All four CD4+ subsets from Type 1 diabetes patients carried moderately but significantly shorter TCRB CDR3s.

These receptors' antigens are unknown. Sequencing used naive CD4+ T cells from blood. The receptors shown here come from a man younger than 40 with type 1 diabetes.

The chain uses TRBV6-5 and TRBJ1-2, with 8 positions matching TRBD1. The CDR3 covers 15 residues. From germline, CDR1 is MNHEY and CDR2 SVGAGI. J was trimmed by 3 bases and V by 2 bases; bases with no gene match: 5. CDR3 nucleotide sequence: TGTGCCAGCAGTTACCGCGGGACAGGAGACTATGGCTACACCTTC. Amino acids: CASSYRGTGDYGYTF.

This clone has only a few counts. V and J are TRBV5-1 and TRBJ2-5; D may be TRBD1 (5 bases). The CDR3 is 15 residues long. CDR1 SGHRS and CDR2 YFSETQ come from the germline V gene. The V and J ends lost 4 bases and 1 base respectively, with 14 bases between them. The CDR3 spells CASSARVGLQETQYF. The CDR3 nucleotides are TGCGCCAGCAGCGCGCGAGTGGGGCTCCAAGAGACCCAGTACTTC.

The genes are TRBV5-6 and TRBJ1-1, with D perhaps matching TRBD1 (6 bases). Between the trimmed V and J ends, which lost 3 bases and 5 bases, there was a span of 17 bases. This CDR3 is 15 amino acids long. Germline V gene data show CDR1 as SGHDT and CDR2 as YYEEEE. The CDR3: CASSSALTGWTEAFF. The CDR3 coding sequence is TGTGCCAGCAGCTCGGCCCTCACAGGGTGGACTGAAGCTTTCTTT.

This clone has just a few counts. The chain recombines TRBV5-6 with TRBJ1-5; TRBD1 matches at 7 bases. V was pared by 4 bases and J by 9 bases, with 10 bases of the junction left unmatched. There are 14 residues in the CDR3. Per the germline V gene, CDR1 is SGHDT and CDR2 is YYEEEE. The CDR3 region has the DNA TGTGCCAGCAGCGGTGGACAGGTCCGCGGGCCCCAGCATTTT. Amino acids: CASSGGQVRGPQHF.

This clone was picked up a small number of times. This sequence joins TRBV29-1 and TRBJ2-1; TRBD1 aligns across 9 bases. This CDR3 region has 14 residues. V lost 6 bases and J lost 9; bases outside the gene matches: 12. The V gene's germline CDR1 is SQVTM and CDR2 ANQGSEA. The CDR3 nucleotides read TGCAGCGTCCACCCCCACGCGACAGGGGGTGAGCAGTTCTTC. It codes for CSVHPHATGGEQFF.

J is TRBJ2-5 and V is TRBV2; 7 positions agree with TRBD1. Germline CDR1 and CDR2: SNHLY and FYNNEI. The CDR3 has 14 amino acids. The V and J ends lost 6 bases and 5 bases, in that order; junction bases with no gene match: 9. CDR3 bases: TGTGCCAGCAGATCGACAGGGAGAAGGGAGACCCAGTACTTC. Translation: CASRSTGRRETQYF.

The chain links TRBV5-4 to TRBJ2-1, with D perhaps matching TRBD2 (6 bases). This CDR3 spans 14 amino acids. CDR1 SGHNT and CDR2 YYREEE come from the germline V gene (reference sequence). With 0 bases removed from V and 9 bases from J, the gap between germline ends came to 13 bases. CDR3 DNA: TGTGCCAGCAGCTTGGCAGGGTTGGGGGGTGAGCAGTTCTTC. It codes for CASSLAGLGGEQFF.

This chain connects TRBV7-2 to TRBJ2-3; D is ambiguous. The V and J ends lost 1 base and 2 bases respectively, with 7 bases between them. The germline V gene has CDR1 SGHTA and CDR2 FQGNSA. This CDR3 region has 14 residues. CDR3 coding DNA: TGTGCCAGCAGCTTAGGGCCAGACACAGATACGCAGTATTTT. This sequence encodes CASSLGPDTDTQYF.

Comment on this clone: The same CDR3 can be traced to other DNA sequences in this sample. DNA of the CDR3: TGCGCCAGCAGCTTGAGTGGGACTAACACTGAAGCTTTCTTT. This translates into CASSLSGTNTEAFF. V usage is TRBV5-1 and J usage is TRBJ1-1, with D possibly TRBD1 on 5 matching bases. Germline V gives CDR1 SGHRS, CDR2 YFSETQ. This CDR3 is 14 amino acids long. Trimming left V 1 base short and J 2 bases short, with 9 bases between.

This clone was observed a few times. J is TRBJ2-1 and V is TRBV2; a possible D gene is TRBD2 (6 bases). Germline-derived CDR1 and CDR2 are SNHLY and FYNNEI. Between the trimmed V and J ends, which lost 5 bases and 7 bases, there was a span of 15 bases. This CDR3 has 14 residues. CDR3 region: CASSPAGRWNEQFF. The CDR3 region has the DNA TGTGCCAGCAGTCCGGCGGGGAGATGGAATGAGCAGTTCTTC.

J is TRBJ2-1 and V is TRBV10-3; the match to TRBD2 covers 9 bases. The germline V gene has CDR1 ENHRY and CDR2 SYGVKD. The junction had 4 bases not matched to a gene; V was cut back by 0 bases and J by 4 bases. The CDR3 covers 16 residues. CDR3 sequence: CAISESLAGSYNEQFF. The CDR3 bases are TGTGCCATCAGTGAGTCCCTAGCGGGATCTTACAATGAGCAGTTCTTC.

This clone was observed a few times. The J gene is TRBJ2-1, the V gene TRBV5-1, with 10 bases identical to TRBD2. CDR1 and CDR2 (germline): SGHRS, YFSETQ. CDR3 length: 15 amino acids. Trimming took 3 bases from V and 7 from J; bases not matched to a gene: 7. CDR3 coding DNA: TGCGCCAGCAGCTCCGGGACTAGCGTAATGAATGAGCAGTTCTTC. Its translation: CASSSGTSVMNEQFF.

V is TRBV9 and J is TRBJ2-2; 8 nucleotides agree with TRBD1. The V gene end was trimmed by 4 bases and the J gene end by 0 bases; junction bases not matched to a gene: 2. The CDR3 is made up of 15 amino acids. Germline CDR1 reads SGDLS; CDR2 reads YYNGEE. The CDR3 protein is CASSTGGTNTGELFF. Written as DNA, the CDR3 is TGTGCCAGCAGCACAGGGGGAACGAACACCGGGGAGCTGTTTTTT.

This clone appeared a few times. Other nucleotide sequences in the sample specify the same CDR3. The chain carries TRBV18 and TRBJ2-1, with D perhaps matching TRBD1 (7 bases). Per germline, CDR1 KGHSH and CDR2 LQKENI. This CDR3 has 16 amino acids. Trimming removed 0 bases at V and 3 bases at J, with 12 bases between. The CDR3 is CASSPPGQGGYNEQFF. The CDR3, as DNA: TGTGCCAGCTCACCACCGGGCCAGGGGGGCTACAATGAGCAGTTCTTC.

This clone was recorded a few times. The chain employs TRBV29-1 and TRBJ1-1, with 7 bases aligning to TRBD1. V shed 6 bases and J 11 bases; nucleotides not matched to a gene: 6. This CDR3 comprises 10 residues. In germline, CDR1 is SQVTM, CDR2 ANQGSEA. CDR3 protein: CSVADRAAFF. The DNA for the CDR3 is TGCAGCGTGGCTGACAGGGCGGCTTTCTTT. The complete variable domain, with remaining parts taken from reference TRBV29-1 and TRBJ1-1, reads SAVISQKPSRDICQRGTSLTIQCQVDSQVTMMFWYRQQPGQSLTLIATANQGSEATYESGFVIDKFPISRPNLTFSTLTVSNMSPEDSSIYLCSVADRAAFFGQGTRLTVV.

This chain connects TRBV11-2 to TRBJ2-7, with 11 bases lining up with TRBD2. The CDR3 extends over 15 amino acids. J was trimmed by 2 bases and V by 3 bases; bases with no gene match: 3. Germline V gene data show CDR1 as SGHAT and CDR2 as FQNNGV. The CDR3 coding sequence is TGTGCCAGCAGCTTGGCTAGCGGGAGGACCTACGAGCAGTACTTC. Protein: CASSLASGRTYEQYF.

This sequence joins TRBV5-1 and TRBJ2-7; 9 nucleotides match TRBD2. CDR3 length: 15 amino acids. Germline CDR1 SGHRS, CDR2 YFSETQ. The V gene end was trimmed by 7 bases and the J gene end by 2 bases; junction bases not matched to a gene: 10. The CDR3 loop is CASGINSGGPYEQYF. Here the CDR3 DNA reads TGCGCCAGCGGAATTAACAGCGGGGGGCCCTACGAGCAGTACTTC.

The chain couples TRBV6-5 to TRBJ2-5; D perhaps matches TRBD2 (6 bases). Germline V gene data show CDR1 as MNHEY and CDR2 as SVGAGI. V shed 0 bases and J shed 0 bases, with 11 bases lying between them. There are 16 residues in the CDR3. DNA for the CDR3: TGTGCCAGCAGTTACTCGGGGAGCGGGTACCAAGAGACCCAGTACTTC. It specifies CASSYSGSGYQETQYF.

V usage is TRBV7-2 and J usage is TRBJ1-1; no clear D. Per germline, CDR1 SGHTA and CDR2 FQGNSA. The V gene lost 3 bases and the J gene lost 4 bases, with 12 bases spanning the gap. The CDR3 covers 14 residues. This CDR3 reads CASSFAAAITEAFF. The CDR3 DNA reads as TGTGCCAGCAGCTTCGCCGCAGCGATCACTGAAGCTTTCTTT.

This clone came up a few times. The V call is TRBV2, the J call TRBJ1-6; the match to TRBD1 covers 7 bases. Trimming at V came to 2 bases and at J to 10 bases, leaving 8 bases not matched to a gene. Germline CDR1 is SNHLY and CDR2 is FYNNEI. This CDR3 has 15 residues. The CDR3 loop is CASSEPGQSASPLHF. In nucleotides, the CDR3 is TGTGCCAGCAGTGAACCGGGACAGAGCGCGTCACCCCTCCACTTT. Full variable domain (outside the CDR3, taken from reference TRBV2 and TRBJ1-6): EPEVTQTPSHQVTQMGQEVILRCVPISNHLYFYWYRQILGQKVEFLVSFYNNEISEKSEIFDDQFSVERPDGSNFTLKIRSTKLEDSAMYFCASSEPGQSASPLHFGNGTRLTVT.

This clone occurred a few times. This chain joins TRBV6-1 and TRBJ2-1, with D possibly TRBD2 on 6 matching bases. This CDR3 has 16 amino acids. V was trimmed by 3 bases and J by 4 bases, leaving 16 bases between them. CDR1 is MNHNS, CDR2 SASEGT, per germline. The CDR3 sequence is CASSESSGGAYNEQFF. The CDR3 nucleotides read TGTGCCAGCAGTGAGAGTTCGGGCGGGGCTTACAATGAGCAGTTCTTC.

The chain links TRBV5-4 to TRBJ2-3; 8 nucleotides agree with TRBD2. This CDR3 region has 15 residues. The J segment lost 3 bases and the V segment lost 4 bases, leaving 7 bases of the junction unmatched. CDR1 is SGHNT and CDR2 is YYREEE in the germline V gene (reference sequence). CDR3 sequence reads: CASSPASGRTDTQYF. The CDR3 DNA follows: TGTGCCAGCAGCCCCGCGAGCGGGAGAACAGATACGCAGTATTTT.